In this sample, the clone carrying this TCR beta chain turned up once. Antigen unknown. The data were obtained in a study of cytomegalovirus exposure and HLA in healthy donors. Study-level results: CMV serostatus was the only immune exposure information that was available.

The V end lost 4 bases, the J end lost 4 bases, and 14 bases lay between the germline ends. The V gene's germline CDR1 is SGHRS and CDR2 YFSETQ. The CDR3 consists of 15 residues. The PCR used 60 Vbeta and 13 Jbeta primers. Assay used: immunoSEQ multiplex PCR; TCRdb lists only in-frame clones, some missing. The repertoire has around 160,000 clones, over 60% of them found once; the top ten carry 3%. The TCR was taken from a man aged 35 to 55 in good health and CMV-seropositive. The sequencing input was PBMCs. The genes are TRBV5-1 and TRBJ1-4; D is unresolved. The CDR3 bases are TGCGCCAGCAGCCTTAACCTACAGAGTAATGAAAAACTGTTTTTT. Protein: CASSLNLQSNEKLFF.